These 15 T cell receptor beta chains originate from one sample sequenced in a study of cytomegalovirus exposure and HLA in healthy donors. Primers for the PCR totalled 60 Vbeta and 13 Jbeta. This table comes from immunoSEQ multiplex PCR, and its TCRdb copy is limited to in-frame clones, with some not included. The profile covers hundreds of thousands of clones, with roughly 81% appearing a single time and 0.2% to 0.25% taken by the ten largest. The specimen was PBMCs. The receptors shown here come from a girl aged 2-10 years in good health and CMV-seronegative.

The V call is TRBV10-3, the J call TRBJ2-3; 9 positions agree with TRBD2. J gave up 5 bases and V 3 bases, and 3 bases lay outside the gene matches. This CDR3 contains 14 residues. The germline CDR1 and CDR2 sequences are ENHRY and SYGVKD. The DNA for the CDR3 is TGTGCCATCAGTGAAGTAGCGGGAGTAGATACGCAGTATTTT. This gives the protein CAISEVAGVDTQYF.

The rearrangement links TRBV7-2 to TRBJ2-2; D not resolved. Germline-derived CDR1 and CDR2 are SGHTA and FQGNSA. Trimming took 0 bases from V and 7 from J, leaving 12 bases between them. The CDR3 is made up of 15 amino acids. The CDR3: CASSLASSQNGELFF. DNA for the CDR3: TGTGCCAGCAGCTTAGCTTCTTCCCAGAACGGGGAGCTGTTTTTT.

The V call is TRBV27, the J call TRBJ2-6, with TRBD2 matching 8 bases. Germline CDR1 and CDR2: MNHEY and SMNVEV (reference sequence). V lost 6 bases and J lost 0; bases outside the gene matches: 1. CDR3 size: 15 residues. CDR3 sequence (DNA): TGTGCCAGCAGCGGGGGGGGCTCTGGGGCCAACGTCCTGACTTTC. Amino acids: CASSGGGSGANVLTF.

V gene TRBV5-1 combines with J gene TRBJ2-5, with D tentatively TRBD2 (6 bases). From germline, CDR1 is SGHRS and CDR2 YFSETQ. This CDR3 has 14 residues. The ends were cut back, 3 bases at V and 2 bases at J, with 11 bases in the middle. Written as DNA, the CDR3 is TGCGCCAGCAGCTCTTTAGCGGTTCAAGAGACCCAGTACTTC. Translated, it gives CASSSLAVQETQYF. Looking up the rest from reference TRBV5-1 and TRBJ2-5 gives the full variable domain: KAGVTQTPRYLIKTRGQQVTLSCSPISGHRSVSWYQQTPGQGLQFLFEYFSETQRNKGNFPGRFSGRQFSNSRSEMNVSTLELGDSALYLCASSSLAVQETQYFGPGTRLLVL.

The rearrangement uses TRBV14 and TRBJ2-7, with TRBD2 matching over 8 bases. J gave up 6 bases and V 1 base, and 8 bases lay outside the gene matches. CDR1 is SGHDN and CDR2 is FVKESK in the germline V gene. This CDR3 spans 15 amino acids. DNA for the CDR3: TGTGCCAGCAGCCAAGTGGGACTAGTTTTCCGCGAGCAGTACTTC. Protein product: CASSQVGLVFREQYF.

This clone was detected a few times. The chain couples TRBV30 to TRBJ2-7; D is perhaps TRBD1 (6 bases). CDR3 length: 13 amino acids. Trimming left V 4 bases short and J 2 bases short, with 12 bases between. Germline V gene lookup returns CDR1 GTSNPN and CDR2 SVGIG (reference sequence). The DNA for the CDR3 is TGTGCCTGGAATAAACGACAGGCCTACGAGCAGTACTTC. It codes for CAWNKRQAYEQYF. The full variable domain, its missing parts supplied by reference TRBV30 and TRBJ2-7, is SQTIHQWPATLVQPVGSPLSLECTVEGTSNPNLYWYRQAAGRGLQLLFYSVGIGQISSEVPQNLSASRPQDRQFILSSKKLLLSDSGFYLCAWNKRQAYEQYFGPGTRLTVT.

This clone was counted once. The V gene is TRBV19, the J gene TRBJ1-1, with no clear D. V lost 7 bases, J lost 5 bases, and 17 bases lay in between. This CDR3 is built from 14 residues. Germline CDR1 and CDR2: LNHDA and SQIVND (reference sequence). The CDR3, as DNA: TGTGCCAGTACCCAGGCCGGGGTATGGACTGAAGCTTTCTTT. It yields the protein CASTQAGVWTEAFF.

The V and J genes are TRBV18 and TRBJ1-2; TRBD1 matches at 7 bases. The CDR3 loop spans 14 amino acids. Germline CDR1 KGHSH, CDR2 LQKENI. J lost 4 bases, V lost 2 bases, and 4 bases had no gene match. CDR3 bases: TGTGCCAGCTCACCAGAAAGGGACAGCTATGGCTACACCTTC. Translating gives CASSPERDSYGYTF.

The V gene is TRBV5-1, the J gene TRBJ1-1, with TRBD1 as a possible D gene (6 bases). The CDR3 is made up of 17 amino acids. Trimming left V 1 base short and J 1 base short, with 17 bases between. Germline lookup yields CDR1 SGHRS and CDR2 YFSETQ. CDR3 nucleotides: TGCGCCAGCAGCTTGACTCACGGGGGGGCCCCGAACACTGAAGCTTTCTTT. The encoded protein is CASSLTHGGAPNTEAFF. The whole variable domain, remainder taken from reference TRBV5-1 and TRBJ1-1, is KAGVTQTPRYLIKTRGQQVTLSCSPISGHRSVSWYQQTPGQGLQFLFEYFSETQRNKGNFPGRFSGRQFSNSRSEMNVSTLELGDSALYLCASSLTHGGAPNTEAFFGQGTRLTVV.

The gene calls are TRBV6-1 and TRBJ2-1, with TRBD1 matching over 8 bases. V was clipped by 7 bases and J by 2 bases; unmatched bases: 7. The CDR3 runs 15 residues. The germline V gene has CDR1 MNHNS and CDR2 SASEGT. This CDR3 is CASTDRGLAYNEQFF. The CDR3 region has the DNA TGTGCCAGCACCGACAGGGGATTGGCCTACAATGAGCAGTTCTTC.

The chain links TRBV6-1 to TRBJ1-6; possible D gene TRBD1, 6 bases. Germline V gene lookup returns CDR1 MNHNS and CDR2 SASEGT. V gave up 5 bases and J gave up 11 bases, with 16 bases separating them. The CDR3 has 14 residues. CDR3 DNA: TGTGCCAGCAGTCCCGAGGGGGGGTTACCACCCCTCCACTTT. This encodes CASSPEGGLPPLHF.

This clone was seen just once. The same CDR3 is also encoded by other DNA sequences in this sample. The rearrangement uses TRBV5-1 and TRBJ1-3; no clear D gene. The CDR3 sequence is 14 residues long. Germline V gene sequence: CDR1 SGHRS, CDR2 YFSETQ. V gave up 4 bases and J gave up 2 bases, with 10 bases separating them. The CDR3, as DNA: TGCGCCAGCAGCCCGGGTGGCACTGGAAACACCATATATTTT. Encoded protein: CASSPGGTGNTIYF.

V and J are TRBV5-6 and TRBJ2-5; the D gene is possibly TRBD2 (5 bases). The ends were cut back, 0 bases at V and 2 bases at J, with 8 bases in the middle. This CDR3 is built from 14 residues. Looked up from germline, CDR1 is SGHDT and CDR2 is YYEEEE. In nucleotides, the CDR3 is TGTGCCAGCAGCTTGGGCCGGACTCAAGAGACCCAGTACTTC. Translation gives CASSLGRTQETQYF.

The V and J genes are TRBV2 and TRBJ1-5, with unresolved D. In germline, CDR1 is SNHLY, CDR2 FYNNEI. V gave up 6 bases and J gave up 5 bases, with 8 bases separating them. The CDR3 is made up of 12 amino acids. The CDR3 coding sequence is TGTGCCAGCAGCCGGGTGGATCAGCCCCAGCATTTT. Its protein is CASSRVDQPQHF. The full variable domain, its missing parts supplied by reference TRBV2 and TRBJ1-5, is EPEVTQTPSHQVTQMGQEVILRCVPISNHLYFYWYRQILGQKVEFLVSFYNNEISEKSEIFDDQFSVERPDGSNFTLKIRSTKLEDSAMYFCASSRVDQPQHFGDGTRLSIL.

The chain joins TRBV14 to TRBJ2-1; a weak D match, TRBD2 (7 bases). Trimming stripped 4 bases from V and 9 bases from J, with 16 bases between. CDR1 and CDR2 (germline): SGHDN, FVKESK. This CDR3 has 14 residues. CDR3 loop: CASSRAGASGEQFF. The CDR3 coding sequence is TGTGCCAGCAGCCGGGCGGGGGCTTCGGGTGAGCAGTTCTTC.